Below are 6 T cell receptor beta chains sequenced from a single sample in a study of T cells in Graves' hyperthyroidism and ophthalmopathy. The CDR3 regions of TCR beta were amplified from RNA transcripts. When the TCR CDR3 underwent first-round RT-PCR, the HTBI primer set was used. TCRdb re-derived calls from the multiplex PCR reads in MiXCR, one entry per CDR3 protein. The table lists hundreds of thousands of distinct CDR3 sequences, approximately 40% of them singletons. Sequenced material: blood. The source is a man between 18 and 35 years old with Graves' hyperthyroidism.

The chain combines TRBV2 with TRBJ2-7; D may correspond to TRBD1 or TRBD2 (5 bases each). The germline V gene encodes CDR1 SNHLY and CDR2 FYNNEI. The CDR3 runs to 15 residues. Trimming shortened V by 5 bases and J by 2 bases, and 16 bases separated the two germline ends. CDR3 sequence: CASSLTGPSTYEQYF. The CDR3 DNA follows: TGTGCCAGCAGTTTGACGGGACCTAGTACCTACGAGCAGTACTTC.

V usage is TRBV6-5 and J usage is TRBJ1-1; D remains unclear. Germline-derived CDR1 and CDR2 are MNHEY and SVGAGI. V lost 0 bases and J lost 7, with 9 bases in between. The CDR3 has 13 amino acids. The CDR3 DNA sequence: TGTGCCAGCAGTTACTCCCCTCGAGTTGAAGCTTTCTTT. Its translation: CASSYSPRVEAFF.

In this sample, this clonotype turned up once. The J gene is TRBJ2-2, the V gene TRBV25-1; 11 bases are a match to TRBD2. Trimming took 5 bases from V and 3 from J; bases not matched to a gene: 8. CDR3 length: 17 amino acids. CDR1 is MGHDK, CDR2 SYGVNS, per germline. The CDR3 region has the DNA TGTGCCAGCAGTTACACTAGCGGGGGTGTATACACCGGGGAGCTGTTTTTT. This sequence encodes CASSYTSGGVYTGELFF.

This clonotype was observed a handful of times. This rearrangement joins TRBV7-2 to TRBJ1-1; D perhaps matches TRBD1 (6 bases). This CDR3 region has 14 residues. Germline V gene lookup returns CDR1 SGHTA and CDR2 FQGNSA. The V gene lost 3 bases and the J gene lost 4 bases, with 12 bases spanning the gap. This chain's CDR3 is CASSLGGLSTEAFF. CDR3 DNA sequence: TGTGCCAGCAGCTTGGGGGGGCTGAGCACTGAAGCTTTCTTT.

This clonotype was seen many times. The chain employs TRBV5-6 and TRBJ1-2; D gene ambiguous. CDR3 length: 14 amino acids. V gave up 0 bases and J gave up 6 bases, with 12 bases separating them. Germline V gives CDR1 SGHDT, CDR2 YYEEEE. The CDR3 here is CASSLGRIRDGYTF. The CDR3 DNA sequence: TGTGCCAGCAGCTTGGGGCGGATAAGGGATGGCTACACCTTC.

V usage is TRBV9 and J usage is TRBJ2-7; 8 positions match TRBD1. The CDR3 is made up of 15 amino acids. CDR1 is SGDLS and CDR2 is YYNGEE in the germline V gene. V trimming: 0 bases; J trimming: 6 bases; junction bases outside the gene matches: 8. The DNA of the CDR3 is TGTGCCAGCAGCGTAGTACAGGGGGAGGATGTCGAGCAGTACTTC. Translation gives CASSVVQGEDVEQYF.